A selection of T cell receptor beta chains follows, all from one sample in a study of regulatory T cells in long-lasting Graves disease. TCRdb processed the multiplex PCR reads anew with MiXCR; each CDR3 protein has one entry. The table lists more than 400,000 distinct CDR3 sequences, about 16% of them singletons. In addition, the sample was reused for a study of T cells in Graves' hyperthyroidism and ophthalmopathy.

The source material was peripheral blood mononuclear cells (PBMCs), sampled at new diagnosis, from a patient treated with antithyroid drugs. The receptor source for this set is a man between 40 and 49 years old with Graves disease. Each CDR3 is given with its conserved first and last residue. A D gene is named only where the DNA matches it firmly. Clone size is shown for a subset of rows, as once, few, many or a class of expanded clone.

j_gene | d_gene | abundance | v_gene | CDR3aa | CDR3nt
TRBJ2-2 | TRBD2 | many | TRBV28 | CASSSRLAGTNTGELFF | TGTGCCAGCAGTTCCAGACTAGCGGGGACGAACACCGGGGAGCTGTTTTTT
TRBJ2-7 | TRBD1 | many | TRBV2 | CASSTDRGMSYEQYF | TGTGCCAGCAGTACGGACAGGGGCATGTCCTACGAGCAGTACTTC
TRBJ2-7 | - | few | TRBV6-1 | CASSGGDRTYGQYF | TGTGCCAGCAGTGGGGGGGACAGAACCTACGGGCAGTACTTC
TRBJ2-7 | - | many | TRBV20-1 | CSASGHTGYYEQYF | TGCAGTGCTAGTGGTCATACAGGGTACTACGAGCAGTACTTC
TRBJ2-1 | TRBD2 | many | TRBV20-1 | CSARDGGGSSYNEQFF | TGCAGTGCTAGAGACGGGGGGGGGAGCTCCTACAATGAGCAGTTCTTC
TRBJ2-3 | - | many | TRBV20-1 | CSARVGTTRDTQYF | TGCAGTGCGAGGGTCGGGACAACCCGAGATACGCAGTATTTT
TRBJ1-5 | - | many | TRBV3-1 | CASSQDGQPQHF | TGTGCCAGCAGCCAAGACGGTCAGCCCCAGCATTTT
TRBJ1-4 | - | many | TRBV5-5 | CASSLPTNEKLFF | TGTGCCAGCAGCTTGCCCACTAATGAAAAACTGTTTTTT
TRBJ2-3 | - | few | TRBV7-2 | CASSPRTLAGDTQYF | TGTGCCAGCAGCCCAAGGACGCTAGCTGGAGATACGCAGTATTTT
TRBJ2-3 | TRBD1 | many | TRBV11-2 | CASSLRLLGQSTDTQYF | TGTGCCAGCAGCTTACGCCTTCTGGGACAGAGCACAGATACGCAGTATTTT
TRBJ2-7 | - | many | TRBV28 | CASTPWTDPYEQYF | TGTGCCAGCACCCCGTGGACAGACCCCTACGAGCAGTACTTC
TRBJ2-7 | - | many | TRBV27 | CASSLGGGGNEQYF | TGTGCCAGCAGTTTGGGTGGAGGAGGGAACGAGCAGTACTTC
TRBJ1-4 | - | few | TRBV3-1 | CANSDPRTTNEKLFF | TGTGCCAACAGCGACCCGCGGACAACTAATGAAAAACTGTTTTTT
TRBJ2-6 | - | - | TRBV29-1 | CSVEGGANVLTF | TGCAGCGTTGAAGGTGGGGCCAACGTCCTGACTTTC
TRBJ1-1 | - | many | TRBV12-3/TRBV12-4 | CASSVGGVRGSFF | TGTGCCAGCAGTGTAGGAGGAGTTCGTGGATCTTTCTTT
TRBJ2-5 | - | many | TRBV2 | CASSGLVQETQYF | TGTGCCAGCAGTGGCCTAGTCCAAGAGACCCAGTACTTC
TRBJ2-7 | - | many | TRBV11-2 | CASSTRGSYEQYF | TGTGCCAGCAGCACCCGCGGCTCCTACGAGCAGTACTTC
TRBJ1-1 | - | many | TRBV12-3/TRBV12-4 | CASSLGGAAEAFF | TGTGCCAGCAGTTTAGGGGGGGCCGCTGAAGCTTTCTTT
TRBJ2-5 | - | - | TRBV7-2 | CASSSRADAEGTQYF | TGTGCCAGCAGCTCCCGGGCAGATGCCGAAGGGACCCAGTACTTC
TRBJ1-1 | TRBD1 | many | TRBV3-1 | CASSRGQGAEAFF | TGTGCCAGCAGCCGCGGACAGGGGGCCGAAGCTTTCTTT
TRBJ2-7 | TRBD1 | many | TRBV5-1 | CASSGTGGSYEQYF | TGCGCCAGCAGCGGGACAGGCGGCTCCTACGAGCAGTACTTC
TRBJ2-3 | TRBD2 | - | TRBV25-1 | CASSERSRGGVADTQYF | TGTGCCAGCAGTGAACGCTCCCGGGGAGGGGTCGCAGATACGCAGTATTTT
TRBJ2-3 | - | many | TRBV5-1 | CASSPARRLVDTQYF | TGCGCCAGCAGCCCGGCACGGAGGTTGGTAGATACGCAGTATTTT
TRBJ1-6 | TRBD1 | many | TRBV2 | CASRASGQLNSPLHF | TGTGCCAGCAGAGCCTCGGGACAGTTGAATTCACCCCTCCACTTT
TRBJ2-3 | - | many | TRBV5-4 | CASTPRGETIDTQYF | TGTGCCAGCACCCCGCGGGGAGAGACAATAGATACGCAGTATTTT
TRBJ2-5 | - | many | TRBV11-1 | CASSLDYQETQYF | TGTGCCAGCAGCTTGGATTACCAAGAGACCCAGTACTTC
TRBJ2-2 | TRBD1 | many | TRBV29-1 | CSVEDRDRDNTGELFF | TGCAGCGTTGAAGATCGGGACAGGGATAACACCGGGGAGCTGTTTTTT
TRBJ2-1 | TRBD2 | few | TRBV20-1 | CSAITGTSGYNEQFF | TGCAGTGCTATAACCGGGACTAGCGGGTACAATGAGCAGTTCTTC
TRBJ2-1 | - | many | TRBV11-3 | CASSPPTFAQFF | TGTGCCAGCAGCCCGCCGACATTTGCGCAGTTCTTC